This entry concerns a single T cell receptor (beta chain). Its antigen is as yet unknown. This specimen belongs to a study of cytomegalovirus exposure and HLA in healthy donors. Broader study findings: For TCR beta chains, V- and J-gene trimming was later linked to a missense DCLRE1C variant.

Each of the donors was a healthy bone marrow donor. PCR employed 60 Vbeta and 13 Jbeta primers. Measured with immunoSEQ multiplex PCR; TCRdb has only the in-frame clones, and not every one. The data show around 170,000 clones, 70% to 80% seen once. Sequenced sample: PBMCs. This receptor was taken from a young man in good health and CMV-seronegative.

CDR3 residues: CASRLQGKTEAFF. The CDR3 DNA is TGTGCCAGCAGGTTACAGGGTAAGACTGAAGCTTTCTTT. The rearrangement joins TRBV6-1 to TRBJ1-1; D perhaps matches TRBD1 (6 bases). CDR3 length: 13 residues. Between the trimmed V and J ends, which lost 6 bases and 5 bases, there was a span of 13 bases. The germline gives CDR1 MNHNS, CDR2 SASEGT.